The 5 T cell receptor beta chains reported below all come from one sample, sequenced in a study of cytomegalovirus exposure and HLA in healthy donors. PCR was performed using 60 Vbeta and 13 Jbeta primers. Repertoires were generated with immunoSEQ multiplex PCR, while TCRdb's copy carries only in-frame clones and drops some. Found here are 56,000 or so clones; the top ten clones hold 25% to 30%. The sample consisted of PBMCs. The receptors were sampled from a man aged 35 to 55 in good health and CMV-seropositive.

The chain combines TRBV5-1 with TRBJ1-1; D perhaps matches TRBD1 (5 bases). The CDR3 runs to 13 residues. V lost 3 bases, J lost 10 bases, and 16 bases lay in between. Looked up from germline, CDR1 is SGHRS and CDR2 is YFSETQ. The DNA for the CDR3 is TGCGCCAGCAGCTCCCCCGGGGAGGGGCGAGCTTTCTTT. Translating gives CASSSPGEGRAFF.

This CDR3 is CASLGQGTTEAFF. The CDR3 DNA follows: TGTGCCAGCCTGGGACAGGGGACCACTGAAGCTTTCTTT. This chain connects TRBV2 to TRBJ1-1; TRBD1 matches 10 bases. V lost 8 bases and J lost 4; bases outside the gene matches: 4. The CDR3 totals 13 residues. CDR1 SNHLY and CDR2 FYNNEI come from the germline V gene. Drawing the rest from reference TRBV2 and TRBJ1-1, the complete variable domain is EPEVTQTPSHQVTQMGQEVILRCVPISNHLYFYWYRQILGQKVEFLVSFYNNEISEKSEIFDDQFSVERPDGSNFTLKIRSTKLEDSAMYFCASLGQGTTEAFFGQGTRLTVV.

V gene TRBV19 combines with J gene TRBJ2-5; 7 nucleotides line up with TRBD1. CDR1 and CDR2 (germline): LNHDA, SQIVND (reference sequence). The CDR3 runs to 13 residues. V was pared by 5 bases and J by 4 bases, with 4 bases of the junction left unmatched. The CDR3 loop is CASSATGAETQYF. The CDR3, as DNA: TGTGCCAGTAGTGCAACAGGGGCAGAGACCCAGTACTTC.

The CDR3 DNA reads TGCGCCAGCAGCTTTGGGGGCGATGAGCAGTTCTTC. Encoded protein: CASSFGGDEQFF. The chain is built from TRBV5-1 and TRBJ2-1; a weak D match, TRBD1 (6 bases). Germline V gene data show CDR1 as SGHRS and CDR2 as YFSETQ. The V gene lost 2 bases and the J gene lost 8 bases, with 8 bases spanning the gap. CDR3 length equals 12 residues.

CDR3 loop: CASSARTGELETQYF. DNA for the CDR3: TGTGCCAGCAGCGCCCGGACAGGGGAGTTGGAGACCCAGTACTTC. The chain joins TRBV7-9 to TRBJ2-5; 9 nucleotides agree with TRBD1. V shed 5 bases and J 5 bases; nucleotides not matched to a gene: 9. CDR1 and CDR2 from the germline V gene are SEHNR and FQNEAQ (reference sequence). The CDR3 length is 15 residues.